A selection of T cell receptor beta chains follows, all from one sample in a study of blood T cell repertoires in COVID-19. TCRdb keeps only in-frame clones here, not all; method: immunoSEQ multiplex PCR. Among 230,000 or so clones, approximately 80% were seen once, and the ten largest hold more than 1.2%. Sequencing was performed on peripheral blood. The receptors stem from a woman in her forties who had recovered from COVID-19. Each CDR3 is given with its conserved first and last residue.

TRBV6-2/TRBV6-3 CASSYSKTGSETQYF
TRBV7-8 CASSYGTGVPMNTEAFF
TRBV28 CASSFGQKWETQYF
TRBV7-8 CASSLVFNRGGGHEQYF
TRBV15 CATSRSDSYNEQFF
TRBV12-3/TRBV12-4 CASTPQGDTEAFF
TRBV4-1 CASSQDQATGDPVGELFF
TRBV12-3/TRBV12-4 CASTIQDTEAFF
TRBV7-9 CASSLDREQYF
TRBV28 CASSRGGVEETQYF
TRBV5-8 CASSLSWGSDSGELFF
TRBV18 CASSNGLGRGPLGYTF
TRBV5-1 CASSRDLAGATDTQYF
TRBV15 CATSPRRGLEAFF
TRBV11-2 CASSPDRGTYNEQFF
TRBV18 CASSPLGQGAAEAFF
TRBV6-5 CASSYGTGLYNEQFF
TRBV7-2 CASSSPGAGNTIYF
TRBV10-3 CAISEFMNTEAFF
TRBV3-1/TRBV3-2 CASSHRSEAFF
TRBV5-4 CASKGGATSTDTQYF
TRBV19 CASTPLGGGRVGNQPQHF
TRBV5-1 CASSLTSPETQYF
TRBV19 CASSISGSYEQYF
TRBV7-2 CASSTQGSGGQETQYF
TRBV21-1 CASSPLVSGGWYQPQHF
TRBV11-2 CASSFTPTGIAKNIQYF
TRBV4-3 CASSQDLVEGTEAFF
TRBV19 CASSSQDSNQPQHF
TRBV5-4 CASIKNTEAFF